Below, 11 T cell receptor beta chains from the same sample are listed, as sequenced in a study of OX40 agonist ivuxolimab in advanced cancers. The protocol was immunoSEQ multiplex PCR, while the TCRdb copy is restricted to in-frame clones and leaves out a portion. The table records 60,000 or so clones, about 90% of them present only once. Sequenced here: CD4+ or CD8+ T cells sorted from blood, sampled in a trial of the OX40 agonist ivuxolimab. The receptors stem from an adult with an advanced solid tumor such as melanoma, head and neck, liver or kidney cancer.

This chain links TRBV28 with TRBJ2-3; D is unclear. The CDR3 is made up of 13 amino acids. Trimming pared 6 bases from V and 2 bases from J, leaving 9 bases between. Germline V lookup: CDR1 MDHEN, CDR2 SYDVKM. The CDR3 DNA sequence: TGTGCCAGCAGACTCGACCCCACAGATACGCAGTATTTT. As protein: CASRLDPTDTQYF.

J is TRBJ1-5 and V is TRBV19; D is undetermined. This CDR3 has 16 amino acids. Trimming removed 2 bases from V and 1 base from J, with 12 bases in between. The germline V gene encodes CDR1 LNHDA and CDR2 SQIVND (reference sequence). The CDR3 sequence is CASSISPPRSNQPQHF. The CDR3 DNA is TGTGCCAGTAGTATATCCCCGCCCCGGAGCAATCAGCCCCAGCATTTT.

The genes are TRBV5-1 and TRBJ2-3; 11 bases align to TRBD2. The CDR3 spans 19 residues. Trimming removed 0 bases from V and 1 base from J; junction bases left unmatched: 10. The germline gives CDR1 SGHRS, CDR2 YFSETQ. The CDR3 is CASSLGPSGRMRGTDTQYF. The CDR3 nucleotides are TGCGCCAGCAGCTTGGGCCCTAGCGGGAGGATGAGGGGCACAGATACGCAGTATTTT.

V and J are TRBV5-6 and TRBJ2-7, with 12 bases aligning to TRBD2. The CDR3 totals 15 residues. CDR1 and CDR2 from the germline V gene are SGHDT and YYEEEE. V shed 3 bases, J shed 5 bases, and the junction held 6 bases outside the gene matches. DNA for the CDR3: TGTGCCAGCAGCTGGACTAGCGGGAAGTTCCACGAGCAGTACTTC. Protein sequence: CASSWTSGKFHEQYF.

The genes are TRBV4-3 and TRBJ2-2; no reliable D call. The V gene's germline CDR1 is LGHNA and CDR2 YSLEER. V lost 1 base and J lost 6, with 9 bases in between. The length of the CDR3 is 14 residues. In nucleotides, the CDR3 is TGCGCCAGCAGCCAAGGGATGGGGTCCGGGGAGCTGTTTTTT. Translating gives CASSQGMGSGELFF.

The chain links TRBV2 to TRBJ1-2; 9 nucleotides agree with TRBD1. The germline V gene has CDR1 SNHLY and CDR2 FYNNEI. The CDR3 is made up of 14 amino acids. V shed 2 bases and J 7 bases; nucleotides not matched to a gene: 5. CDR3 sequence (DNA): TGTGCCAGCAGTGAACCTGGGACAGGGCTTGGCTACACCTTC. Protein product: CASSEPGTGLGYTF.

The chain is built from TRBV27 and TRBJ2-3; D remains ambiguous. The CDR3 consists of 15 residues. Looked up from germline, CDR1 is MNHEY and CDR2 is SMNVEV (reference sequence). The V end was cut by 2 bases, the J end by 0 bases, with 9 bases between. The CDR3 DNA reads as TGTGCCAGCAGTTTAAACAGACCTAGCACAGATACGCAGTATTTT. As protein: CASSLNRPSTDTQYF.

The gene calls are TRBV6-5 and TRBJ1-6; D is unclear. The length of the CDR3 is 14 residues. Trimming cost V 6 bases and J 9 bases, with 15 bases left between them. CDR1 and CDR2 from the germline V gene are MNHEY and SVGAGI. The CDR3 loop reads CASRKETIFSPLHF. The CDR3 nucleotides read TGTGCCAGCAGGAAGGAAACTATTTTTTCACCCCTCCACTTT.

This clone was seen only once. The V call is TRBV28, the J call TRBJ2-3; TRBD1 matches at 8 bases. V lost 5 bases and J lost 2; bases outside the gene matches: 9. Looked up from germline, CDR1 is MDHEN and CDR2 is SYDVKM. The CDR3 is 16 amino acids. CDR3 amino acids: CASSPAGQGPTDTQYF. CDR3 sequence (DNA): TGTGCCAGCAGTCCCGCCGGACAGGGACCCACAGATACGCAGTATTTT.

The chain carries TRBV28 and TRBJ2-1, with 7 bases lining up with TRBD2. The CDR3 runs to 15 residues. The ends lost 6 bases at V and 6 bases at J; junction bases unmatched: 11. Germline CDR1 is MDHEN and CDR2 is SYDVKM. CDR3 nucleotides: TGTGCCAGCAGGCGACCTAGCGGAGGGCCCAATGAGCAGTTCTTC. Its protein is CASRRPSGGPNEQFF.

This rearrangement joins TRBV27 to TRBJ2-2, with D perhaps being TRBD1 or TRBD2 (6 bases each). This CDR3 is 15 amino acids long. The germline V gene has CDR1 MNHEY and CDR2 SMNVEV (reference sequence). The V end was cut by 7 bases, the J end by 1 base, with 13 bases between. The CDR3 protein is CASTRGGRNTGELFF. CDR3 coding DNA: TGTGCCAGCACTCGTGGGGGGCGGAACACCGGGGAGCTGTTTTTT.